A single sample gave rise to the 5 T cell receptor beta chains below, sequenced in a study of blood T cell repertoires in COVID-19. Generated by immunoSEQ multiplex PCR, the TCRdb table keeps only in-frame clones and is missing some. The top ten hold around a quarter of the sample, which has about 95,000 clones, approximately 81% seen once. The sample was peripheral blood. The receptor set was obtained from a man of 80 years or more with active or convalescent COVID-19.

The chain couples TRBV19 to TRBJ1-2; the D is unclear. The CDR3 is made up of 15 amino acids. V lost 3 bases and J lost 4, with 15 bases in between. Germline V gene lookup returns CDR1 LNHDA and CDR2 SQIVND (reference sequence). CDR3 amino acids: CASSMLKSGFYGYTF. The CDR3 bases are TGTGCCAGTAGTATGCTCAAGTCGGGATTCTATGGCTACACCTTC.

This sequence joins TRBV14 and TRBJ2-1; 8 nucleotides match TRBD2. Germline V gives CDR1 SGHDN, CDR2 FVKESK. With 6 bases clipped from V and 4 bases from J, the junction kept 5 bases outside the gene matches. The CDR3 contains 14 residues. DNA of the CDR3: TGTGCCAGCAGTAAGGCTAGCGGGTACAATGAGCAGTTCTTC. It specifies CASSKASGYNEQFF.

This chain links TRBV19 with TRBJ2-3; 10 bases match TRBD2. V was pared by 5 bases and J by 4 bases, with 9 bases of the junction left unmatched. The length of the CDR3 is 16 residues. Germline V gene lookup returns CDR1 LNHDA and CDR2 SQIVND (reference sequence). The CDR3 DNA follows: TGTGCCAGTAGTGAGGGTCTAGCGGGGGTTCCAGATACGCAGTATTTT. Its translation: CASSEGLAGVPDTQYF.

V and J are TRBV7-9 and TRBJ2-3, with D tentatively TRBD1 (5 bases). Trimming took off 5 bases at V and 6 bases at J, with 12 bases between the two ends. From germline, CDR1 is SEHNR and CDR2 FQNEAQ (reference sequence). The CDR3 is 13 residues long. CDR3 DNA: TGTGCCAGCAGCCCCAGGGAATCCGATACGCAGTATTTT. This sequence encodes CASSPRESDTQYF.

The chain links TRBV19 to TRBJ2-1, with D maybe TRBD2 (6 bases). The CDR3 is 14 amino acids. V was shortened by 5 bases and J by 9 bases, with 17 bases between the two germline ends. The germline gives CDR1 LNHDA, CDR2 SQIVND (reference sequence). For the CDR3, the DNA is TGTGCCAGTAGTCCCTCGACTAGTAAACGTGAGCAGTTCTTC. Residues: CASSPSTSKREQFF.